These T cell receptor beta chains were read from a single sample in a study of shared clonotypes between healthy human individuals. Method: immunoSEQ multiplex PCR; TCRdb's copy keeps in-frame clones and lacks some. The sample consists of more than 550,000 clones, roughly nine tenths of them appearing once. Sequenced material: naive CD8+ T cells sorted from blood. The receptors derive from a young man in good health. CDR3s include the opening cysteine and the closing phenylalanine or tryptophan. The D gene is left open where the match is weak. Size values are once, few and many counts, or a class for expanded clones, and some rows have none.

>once|TRBD1|TRBJ2-7|TRBV5-1
CASNGQAYEQYF
TGCGCCAGCAACGGACAGGCCTACGAGCAGTACTTC
>NA|NA|TRBJ1-4|TRBV10-3
CATHEATNEKLFF
TGTGCCACCCACGAGGCAACTAATGAAAAACTGTTTTTT
>NA|NA|TRBJ2-7|TRBV2
CASTGKRYEQYF
TGTGCCAGCACCGGGAAGAGGTACGAGCAGTACTTC
>NA|TRBD2|TRBJ2-1|TRBV27
CASSPLAENNEQFF
TGTGCCAGCAGCCCTCTAGCGGAAAACAATGAGCAGTTCTTC
>NA|NA|TRBJ2-2|TRBV29-1
CSVEREHTGELFF
TGCAGCGTTGAAAGGGAGCACACCGGGGAGCTGTTTTTT
>NA|TRBD1|TRBJ2-7|TRBV10-3
CAISEMYGQGTVEQYF
TGTGCCATCAGTGAGATGTACGGACAGGGGACGGTCGAGCAGTACTTC
>NA|NA|TRBJ1-1|TRBV5-6
CASSPLEGVTEAFF
TGTGCCAGCAGCCCATTAGAGGGCGTGACTGAAGCTTTCTTT
>NA|NA|TRBJ1-5|TRBV6-5
CASSPGGASQPQHF
TGTGCCAGCAGCCCCGGGGGGGCAAGTCAGCCCCAGCATTTT
>NA|NA|TRBJ2-2|TRBV29-1
CSVGGPDTGELFF
TGCAGCGTTGGGGGGCCGGATACCGGGGAGCTGTTTTTT
>once|NA|TRBJ2-7|TRBV6-5
CASSYLGLGEQYF
TGTGCCAGCAGTTACTTGGGGCTTGGCGAGCAGTACTTC
>NA|NA|TRBJ2-7|TRBV11-3
CAVRGSEAGSYEQYF
TGTGCCGTCAGGGGATCGGAAGCAGGATCCTACGAGCAGTACTTC
>NA|NA|TRBJ2-7|TRBV10-3
CAISDRVTHKASYEQYF
TGTGCCATCAGTGATCGGGTCACTCATAAGGCTTCCTACGAGCAGTACTTC